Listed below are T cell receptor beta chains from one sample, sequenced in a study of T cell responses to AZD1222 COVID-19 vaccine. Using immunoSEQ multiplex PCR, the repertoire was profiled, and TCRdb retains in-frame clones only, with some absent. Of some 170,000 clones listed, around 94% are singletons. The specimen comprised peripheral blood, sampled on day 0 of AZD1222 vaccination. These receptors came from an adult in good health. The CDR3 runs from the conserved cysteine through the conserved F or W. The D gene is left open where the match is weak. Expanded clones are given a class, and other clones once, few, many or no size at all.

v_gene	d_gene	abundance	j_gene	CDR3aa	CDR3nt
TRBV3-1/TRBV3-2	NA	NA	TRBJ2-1	CASSHGTSGEQFF	TGTGCCAGCAGCCACGGGACCTCAGGGGAGCAGTTCTTC
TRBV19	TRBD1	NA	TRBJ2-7	CASSPGQGFEQYF	TGTGCCAGTAGTCCGGGACAGGGGTTCGAGCAGTACTTC
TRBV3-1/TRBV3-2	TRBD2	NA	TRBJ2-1	CASSPLAGEQFF	TGTGCCAGCAGCCCGCTAGCGGGAGAGCAGTTCTTC
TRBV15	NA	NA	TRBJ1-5	CATSRERYSNQPQHF	TGTGCCACCAGCAGAGAAAGGTATAGCAATCAGCCCCAGCATTTT
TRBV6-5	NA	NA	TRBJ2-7	CASRDSPRGSYEQYF	TGTGCCAGCAGAGACTCGCCCAGGGGCTCCTACGAGCAGTACTTC
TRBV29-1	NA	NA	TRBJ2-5	CSVALLQRKETQYF	TGCAGCGTTGCGCTCCTCCAGAGAAAAGAGACCCAGTACTTC
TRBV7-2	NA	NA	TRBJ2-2	CASSWGAGELFF	TGTGCCAGCAGCTGGGGGGCCGGGGAGCTGTTTTTT
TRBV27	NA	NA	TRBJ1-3	CASSPEGRSGNTIYF	TGTGCCAGCAGTCCTGAGGGGAGGAGTGGAAACACCATATATTTT
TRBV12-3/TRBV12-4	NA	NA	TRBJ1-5	CASSAMGKPQHF	TGTGCCAGCAGCGCCATGGGGAAGCCCCAGCATTTT
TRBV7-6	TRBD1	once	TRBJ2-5	CASSFTGVGETQYF	TGTGCCAGCAGCTTTACAGGGGTCGGAGAGACCCAGTACTTC
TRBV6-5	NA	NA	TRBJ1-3	CASSYHPSSGNTIYF	TGTGCCAGCAGTTATCACCCGAGCTCTGGAAACACCATATATTTT
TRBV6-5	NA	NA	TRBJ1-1	CASSYSNHGTEAFF	TGTGCCAGCAGTTACTCGAATCACGGCACTGAAGCTTTCTTT
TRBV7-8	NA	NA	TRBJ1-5	CASSLGTQPQHF	TGTGCCAGCAGCTTAGGAACTCAGCCCCAGCATTTT
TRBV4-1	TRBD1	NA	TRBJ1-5	CASSHQGQGIRPQHF	TGCGCCAGCAGCCACCAGGGACAGGGAATCAGGCCCCAGCATTTT
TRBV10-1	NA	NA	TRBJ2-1	CASSESLFRDFYNEQFF	TGCGCCAGCAGTGAGTCCCTTTTCCGGGACTTCTACAATGAGCAGTTCTTC
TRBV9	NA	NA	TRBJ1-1	CASSVAGAPDTEAFF	TGTGCCAGCAGCGTAGCCGGGGCCCCGGACACTGAAGCTTTCTTT
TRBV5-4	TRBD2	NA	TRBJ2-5	CASSLSGGETQYF	TGTGCCAGCAGCTTGTCGGGAGGAGAGACCCAGTACTTC
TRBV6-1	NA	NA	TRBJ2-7	CASSEGPGLVDYEQYF	TGTGCCAGCAGTGAGGGTCCGGGACTGGTAGACTACGAGCAGTACTTC
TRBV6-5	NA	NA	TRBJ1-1	CASSRTSNTEAFF	TGTGCCAGCAGTCGAACTAGCAACACTGAAGCTTTCTTT
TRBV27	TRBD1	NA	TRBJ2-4	CASSRTGLAKNIQYF	TGTGCCAGCAGTAGGACAGGGTTAGCCAAAAACATTCAGTACTTC
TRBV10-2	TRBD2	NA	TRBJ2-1	CASSGGRREQFF	TGCGCCAGCAGTGGCGGGAGGCGTGAGCAGTTCTTC
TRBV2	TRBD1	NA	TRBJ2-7	CASRLRTGSSYEQYF	TGTGCCAGCAGGTTAAGGACAGGGAGCTCCTACGAGCAGTACTTC
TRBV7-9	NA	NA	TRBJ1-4	CASKGRETTNEKLFF	TGTGCCAGCAAGGGCAGAGAGACAACTAATGAAAAACTGTTTTTT
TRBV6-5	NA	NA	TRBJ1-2	CASRGWSSGYTF	TGTGCCAGCAGGGGATGGAGTTCTGGCTACACCTTC
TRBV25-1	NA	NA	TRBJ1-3	CASSESGGSLGNTIYF	TGTGCCAGCAGTGAATCAGGAGGATCTCTGGGAAACACCATATATTTT
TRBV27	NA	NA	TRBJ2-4	CASSLLGVKGPNIQYF	TGTGCCAGCAGTTTATTGGGGGTGAAAGGGCCAAACATTCAGTACTTC
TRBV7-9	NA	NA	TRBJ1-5	CASSLGAGPSQPQHF	TGTGCCAGCAGCTTAGGGGCAGGGCCGTCTCAGCCCCAGCATTTT
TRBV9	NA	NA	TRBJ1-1	CASSVVRRNTEAFF	TGTGCCAGCAGCGTAGTGCGGAGGAACACTGAAGCTTTCTTT
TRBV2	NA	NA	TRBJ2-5	CASSGGAGRAFQETQYF	TGTGCCAGCAGTGGTGGCGCGGGCAGGGCCTTCCAAGAGACCCAGTACTTC
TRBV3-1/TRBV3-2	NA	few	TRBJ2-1	CASSQDGYYNEQFF	TGTGCCAGCAGCCAAGATGGCTATTACAATGAGCAGTTCTTC
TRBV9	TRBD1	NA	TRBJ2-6	CASSPITGTGGTGANVLTF	TGTGCCAGCAGCCCCATTACCGGGACAGGGGGAACTGGGGCCAACGTCCTGACTTTC
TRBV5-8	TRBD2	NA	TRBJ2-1	CASSLEDLAGAYNEQFF	TGTGCCAGCAGCTTGGAAGATCTAGCGGGGGCCTACAATGAGCAGTTCTTC
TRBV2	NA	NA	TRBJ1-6	CASTGESSYNSPLHF	TGTGCCAGCACCGGGGAAAGCTCCTATAATTCACCCCTCCACTTT
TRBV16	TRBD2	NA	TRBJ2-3	CASSPLGLAEDTQYF	TGTGCCAGCAGCCCCCTCGGACTAGCGGAAGATACGCAGTATTTT
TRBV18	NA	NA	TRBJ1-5	CASSPGRNQPQHF	TGTGCCAGCTCACCGGGACGCAATCAGCCCCAGCATTTT
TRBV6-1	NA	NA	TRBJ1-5	CASSELPQPQHF	TGTGCCAGCAGTGAACTGCCTCAGCCCCAGCATTTT